This TCR beta chain was retrieved from a study of T cell responses to AZD1222 COVID-19 vaccine. The CDR3 length is 12 residues. Looked up from germline, CDR1 is LGHDT and CDR2 is YNNKEL (reference sequence). Trimming took 6 bases from V and 3 from J, leaving 6 bases between them. Assay: immunoSEQ multiplex PCR; the TCRdb copy retains only in-frame clones and omits some. In the table there are 75,000 to 85,000 clones, 70% to 90% of which are singletons. General study results and limits: Donors skewed white British and female; clonal diversity was possibly underestimated. Baseline antibody screening turned up just six or seven seropositive AZD1222 recipients. The CD4 TCRs associated with vaccination extended across spike and predominated at 160-218 and 743-854.

Note on this clone: Its antigen is as yet unknown.

The sequence derives from an adult who received the AZD1222 COVID-19 vaccine. The V call is TRBV3-1 (or the pseudogene TRBV3-2), the J call TRBJ1-3; D remains ambiguous. This sample comprised peripheral blood, obtained 28 days after the second AZD1222 dose. The CDR3 DNA sequence: TGTGCCAGCAGTCCCTATGGAAACACCATATATTTT. It is translated as CASSPYGNTIYF.